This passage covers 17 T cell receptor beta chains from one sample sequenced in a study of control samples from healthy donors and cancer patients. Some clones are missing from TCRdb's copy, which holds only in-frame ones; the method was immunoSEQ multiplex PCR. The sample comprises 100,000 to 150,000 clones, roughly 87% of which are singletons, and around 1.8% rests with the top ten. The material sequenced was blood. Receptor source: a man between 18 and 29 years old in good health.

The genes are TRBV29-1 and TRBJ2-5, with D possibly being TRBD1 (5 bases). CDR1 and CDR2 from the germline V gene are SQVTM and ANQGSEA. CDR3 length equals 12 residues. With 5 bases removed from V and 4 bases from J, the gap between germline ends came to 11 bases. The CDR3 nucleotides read TGCAGCGTTCAGGGTTCTTCAGAGACCCAGTACTTC. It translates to CSVQGSSETQYF.

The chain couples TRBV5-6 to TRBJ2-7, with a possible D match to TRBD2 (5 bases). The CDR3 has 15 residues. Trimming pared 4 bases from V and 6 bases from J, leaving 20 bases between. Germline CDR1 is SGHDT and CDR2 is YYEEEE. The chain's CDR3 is CASSAGPSPSVEQYF. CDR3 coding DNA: TGTGCCAGCAGCGCGGGTCCAAGCCCCTCCGTCGAGCAGTACTTC.

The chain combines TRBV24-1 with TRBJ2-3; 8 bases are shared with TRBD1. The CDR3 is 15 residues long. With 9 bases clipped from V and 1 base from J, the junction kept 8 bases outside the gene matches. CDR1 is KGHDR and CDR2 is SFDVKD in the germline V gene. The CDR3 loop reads CATATGASGTDTQYF. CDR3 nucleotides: TGTGCCACCGCGACAGGGGCGTCAGGCACAGATACGCAGTATTTT.

Here the CDR3 reads CASSQRTGFSGANVLTF. In nucleotides, the CDR3 is TGTGCCAGCAGCCAGCGGACGGGGTTCTCTGGGGCCAACGTCCTGACTTTC. The V and J genes are TRBV3-1 (or the pseudogene TRBV3-2) and TRBJ2-6; possibly TRBD2 for D (5 bases). Germline CDR1 is LGHDT and CDR2 is YNNKEL (reference sequence). V lost 3 bases to trimming and J lost 0 bases, with 12 bases between them. The CDR3 sequence is 17 residues long.

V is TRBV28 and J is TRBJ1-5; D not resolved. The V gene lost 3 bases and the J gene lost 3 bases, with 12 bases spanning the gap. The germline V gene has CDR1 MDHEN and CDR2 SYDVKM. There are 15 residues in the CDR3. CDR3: CASSFRRTNNQPQHF. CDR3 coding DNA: TGTGCCAGCAGTTTTCGCCGGACGAACAATCAGCCCCAGCATTTT.

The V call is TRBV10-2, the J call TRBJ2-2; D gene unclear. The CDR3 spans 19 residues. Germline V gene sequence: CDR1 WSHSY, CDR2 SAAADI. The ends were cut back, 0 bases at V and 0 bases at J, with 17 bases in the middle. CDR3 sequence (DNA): TGCGCCAGCAGTGAGTCACCCCGCGACTTTTTCGCGAACACCGGGGAGCTGTTTTTT. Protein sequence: CASSESPRDFFANTGELFF.

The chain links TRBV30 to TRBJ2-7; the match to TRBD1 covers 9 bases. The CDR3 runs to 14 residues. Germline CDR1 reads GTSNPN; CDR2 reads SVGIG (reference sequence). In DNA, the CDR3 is TGTGTCTCCTCCGGGACAGGGAGCTCCTACGAGCAGTACTTC. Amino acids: CVSSGTGSSYEQYF. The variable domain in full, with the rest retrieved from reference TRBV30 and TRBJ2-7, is SQTIHQWPATLVQPVGSPLSLECTVEGTSNPNLYWYRQAAGRGLQLLFYSVGIGQISSEVPQNLSASRPQDRQFILSSKKLLLSDSGFYLCVSSGTGSSYEQYFGPGTRLTVT.

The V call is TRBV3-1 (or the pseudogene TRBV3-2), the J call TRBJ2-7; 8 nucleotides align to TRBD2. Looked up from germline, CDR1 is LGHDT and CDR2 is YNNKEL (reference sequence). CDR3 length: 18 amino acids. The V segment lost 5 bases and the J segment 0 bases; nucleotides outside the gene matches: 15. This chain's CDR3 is CASSKFSLAGLISYEQYF. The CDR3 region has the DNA TGTGCCAGCAGCAAATTTAGCCTAGCGGGCCTTATCTCCTACGAGCAGTACTTC.

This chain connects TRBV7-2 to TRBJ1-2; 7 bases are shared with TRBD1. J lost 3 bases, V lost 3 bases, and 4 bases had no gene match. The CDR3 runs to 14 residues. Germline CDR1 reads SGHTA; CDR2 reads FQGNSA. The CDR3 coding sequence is TGTGCCAGCAGCTTTAACAGGGGCGACTATGGCTACACCTTC. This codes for CASSFNRGDYGYTF.

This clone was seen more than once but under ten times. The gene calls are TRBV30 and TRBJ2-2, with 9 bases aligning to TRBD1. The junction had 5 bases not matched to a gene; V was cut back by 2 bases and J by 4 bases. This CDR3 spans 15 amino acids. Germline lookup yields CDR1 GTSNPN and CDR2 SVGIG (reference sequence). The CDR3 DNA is TGTGCCTGGAGTAATAGGGACAGGGTCACCGGGGAGCTGTTTTTT. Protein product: CAWSNRDRVTGELFF.

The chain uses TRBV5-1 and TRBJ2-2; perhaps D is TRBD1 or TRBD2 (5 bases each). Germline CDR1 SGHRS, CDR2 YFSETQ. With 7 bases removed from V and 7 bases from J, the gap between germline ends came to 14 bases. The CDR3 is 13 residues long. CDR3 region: CASHTTGHGELFF. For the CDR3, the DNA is TGCGCCAGCCACACCACGGGGCACGGGGAGCTGTTTTTT.

The CDR3 region is CASSRTTSGPSPSSYNEQFF. CDR3 nucleotides: TGCGCCAGCAGCCGAACGACTAGCGGGCCCTCTCCTAGCTCCTACAATGAGCAGTTCTTC. The chain recombines TRBV5-1 with TRBJ2-1; TRBD2 matches 10 bases. The ends lost 4 bases at V and 0 bases at J; junction bases unmatched: 16. CDR1 SGHRS and CDR2 YFSETQ come from the germline V gene. The CDR3 runs to 20 residues.

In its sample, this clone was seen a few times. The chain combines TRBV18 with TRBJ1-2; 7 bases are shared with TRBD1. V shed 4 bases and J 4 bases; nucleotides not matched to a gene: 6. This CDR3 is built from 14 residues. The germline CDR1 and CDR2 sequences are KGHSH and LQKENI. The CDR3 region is CASSRESGGYGYTF. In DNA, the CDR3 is TGTGCCAGCTCACGGGAATCAGGGGGCTATGGCTACACCTTC.

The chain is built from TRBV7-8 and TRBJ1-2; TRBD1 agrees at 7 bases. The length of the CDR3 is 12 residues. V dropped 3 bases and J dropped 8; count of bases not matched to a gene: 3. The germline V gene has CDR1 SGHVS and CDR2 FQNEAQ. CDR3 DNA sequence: TGTGCCAGCAGCTTCCAGGGGGAGGGCTACACCTTC. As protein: CASSFQGEGYTF.

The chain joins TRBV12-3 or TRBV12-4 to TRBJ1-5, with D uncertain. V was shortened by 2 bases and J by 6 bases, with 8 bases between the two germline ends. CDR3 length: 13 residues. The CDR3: CASSLNLGQPQHF. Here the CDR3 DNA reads TGTGCCAGCAGTTTAAACTTGGGTCAGCCCCAGCATTTT.

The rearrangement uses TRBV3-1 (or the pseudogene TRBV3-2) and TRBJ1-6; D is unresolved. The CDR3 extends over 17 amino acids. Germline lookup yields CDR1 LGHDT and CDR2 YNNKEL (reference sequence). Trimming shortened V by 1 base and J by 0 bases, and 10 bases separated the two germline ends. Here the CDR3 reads CASSQGTVSSYNSPLHF. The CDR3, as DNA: TGTGCCAGCAGCCAAGGGACGGTGAGCTCCTATAATTCACCCCTCCACTTT.

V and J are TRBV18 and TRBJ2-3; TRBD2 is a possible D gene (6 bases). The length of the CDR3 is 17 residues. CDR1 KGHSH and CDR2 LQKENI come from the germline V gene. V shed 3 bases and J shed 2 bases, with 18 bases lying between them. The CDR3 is CASSPRPGVGFTDTQYF. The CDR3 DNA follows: TGTGCCAGCTCACCGAGACCGGGGGTGGGATTCACAGATACGCAGTATTTT.